The clone carrying this T cell receptor beta chain showed up many times. The antigen is not known. TCRbeta library preparation incorporated unique molecular identifiers. Via MiXCR, TCRdb re-called the PCR reads, giving one row per CDR3 protein. The sample includes around 300,000 distinct CDR3 sequences, around a tenth of them seen just once. The source of the sample is a study of T-cell reconstitution after alpha-beta-depleted transplantation in children. Notes on the study in general: From surviving recipient T cells and thymic progenitors came the high day-60 TCRbeta diversity observed in some patients. Where alpha-beta T cells came from about two months after transplant was reportedly several hundred expanded graft clones. Diversity and T-cell counts at one year after transplant derived mostly from new T cells.

The germline V and J ends were trimmed by 2 bases and 5 bases, with 12 bases remaining between them. CDR3 length: 15 residues. Germline CDR1 and CDR2: MNHEY and SVGEGT. The sample here was peripheral blood, taken 180 days after TCRalphabeta/CD19-depleted stem cell transplant. The chain carries TRBV6-2 or TRBV6-3 and TRBJ2-2; TRBD1 or TRBD2 may be the D gene (5 bases each). The sequence was collected from a male patient aged 2-9 years who had a stem cell transplant for chronic granulomatous disease, so the T cells may come from the graft donor. The CDR3 sequence: CASSYEGPTTGELFF. CDR3 in DNA: TGTGCCAGCAGTTACGAGGGGCCGACGACCGGGGAGCTGTTTTTT.